This TCR beta chain was retrieved from a study of T cell responses to AZD1222 COVID-19 vaccine (dated by TCRdb to the early 2020s). About the study as a whole: AZD1222 recipients given second doses at about 4 weeks or at about 12 weeks were pooled, since spike-specific TCR depth and breadth were not found to differ between the two schedules. A total of 230 or so trial participants underwent TCR sequencing, of whom around 200 received two doses of AZD1222 and some 26 received two doses of the MenACWY control vaccine. Trial participants were enrolled by age into subgroups of 18-55, 56-69 and 70-plus years, and around 150, 29 and 61 TCR-sequenced participants, respectively, were included in these subgroups.

The CDR3 regions of human TCRbeta chains were analyzed by immunosequencing. The authors' analysis ran thus. Repertoire TCRs were checked for matches against a reference library of SARS-CoV-2-specific TCRs that had been generated using the MIRA antigen-specificity platform. Breadth was defined as the fraction of unique TCRs that were SARS-CoV-2-associated, and depth was defined as the fraction of total T cells that were SARS-CoV-2-associated. Using the MIRA data, each spike-specific TCR was assigned both to the spike region to which the TCR was reactive and to a CD4 or CD8 class. Log10-transformed breadth and depth values were compared by one-way ANOVA with Sidak's multiple comparisons tests. TCRdb's version of the immuneACCESS table is confined to in-frame rearrangements and falls short of the full clone set. An unresolved V gene accounts for under half of the shortfall where checked; the remainder is of unknown origin. The V and J calls and clone size come from that table; D and trimming were worked out from the DNA. The sample data list 180,000 or so clones, and roughly 94% of these were observed just once. About 0.6% of the sample lies in the top ten.

Study-wide conclusions, independent of this receptor: Only 5 to 7 AZD1222 recipients were SARS-CoV-2 seropositive at baseline, limiting conclusions about previously exposed vaccinees. The 56-69-year group was small, and its depth increase did not reach significance, likely because of low power. Most participants were white British and females outnumbered males, and the authors suggested that clonal diversity may have been underestimated. Spike-specific TCR breadth and depth rose significantly after two AZD1222 doses compared with day 0 and with MenACWY recipients. Because no day 14 peak-response samples were available, repertoires were characterized only after the peak T cell response. Reportedly, almost half of the unique spike-specific TCRs recognized epitopes lying outside the regions that are mutated in the B.1.351 and B.1.1.7 variants. The vaccine-associated CD4 TCRs covered the entire spike protein, and the dominant responses fell in regions 160-218 and 743-854.

Read against the paper, the sample's time point label means: baseline before first vaccination. Samples from vaccinated people were obtained from the UK trials COV001 and COV002, which included a single-blind randomized controlled phase 2/3 trial of AZD1222 (ChAdOx1 nCoV-19) in healthy adults. For TCRbeta chain sequencing, PBMC samples were collected from trial participants at day 0 and at day 28 after the second dose. As regards this clone: This receptor's antigen is unknown. Nothing much larger sits one base from this clone, and base qualities are not available.

From a lookup of the germline V gene (reference sequence), CDR1 and CDR2 are LNHDA and SQIVND. At the junction V is shortened by 5 bases and J by 3 bases; bases outside the gene matches: 7. The CDR3 runs 16 amino acids, cysteine and phenylalanine included. The sequence is cut down to CDR3 DNA, 48 bases in frame from base 1. This receptor was obtained from an adult in good health. The sample here was peripheral blood, taken on day 0 of AZD1222 vaccination. The V gene is TRBV19 and the J gene is TRBJ2-7, and 13 bases in between align with TRBD2. For the CDR3, the sequence is CASSSLRTSGSYEQYF. The DNA sequence is TGTGCCAGTAGTTCTCTCAGGACTAGCGGGAGCTACGAGCAGTACTTC.